This T cell receptor (beta chain) was observed in a study of cytomegalovirus exposure and HLA in healthy donors. Whole-study context: Tens of millions of unique TCRs, all from HLA-typed donors, were included in an early release of the data. The study, taken as a whole, reports: Earlier analysis looked at TCR beta V segments, and most were productive about 90% or about 30% of the time. Later analysis reportedly placed an Asian-associated ancestry cluster below the roughly 680-donor mean in N-insertions. When presence/absence was analysed, sequencing depth was taken to be roughly uniform across donors.

With regard to this clone: The antigen remains unidentified.

Vbeta (60) and Jbeta (13) primers were used in the PCR. Sequencing used immunoSEQ multiplex PCR; TCRdb keeps in-frame clones, though not all of them. The table has about 150,000 clones, around 88% seen once; the top ten hold approximately 2%. This CDR3 spans 18 amino acids. The germline V gene encodes CDR1 MNHEY and CDR2 SMNVEV (reference sequence). Trimming took 2 bases from V and 2 from J; bases not matched to a gene: 9. The TCR sequence derives from a woman between 18 and 29 years old in good health and CMV-seronegative. Sequenced material: PBMCs. The V and J genes are TRBV27 and TRBJ1-1; 12 bases fit TRBD1. The CDR3 here is CASSLRSGTGGLNTEAFF. DNA for the CDR3: TGTGCCAGCAGTTTACGATCCGGGACAGGGGGCCTAAACACTGAAGCTTTCTTT.